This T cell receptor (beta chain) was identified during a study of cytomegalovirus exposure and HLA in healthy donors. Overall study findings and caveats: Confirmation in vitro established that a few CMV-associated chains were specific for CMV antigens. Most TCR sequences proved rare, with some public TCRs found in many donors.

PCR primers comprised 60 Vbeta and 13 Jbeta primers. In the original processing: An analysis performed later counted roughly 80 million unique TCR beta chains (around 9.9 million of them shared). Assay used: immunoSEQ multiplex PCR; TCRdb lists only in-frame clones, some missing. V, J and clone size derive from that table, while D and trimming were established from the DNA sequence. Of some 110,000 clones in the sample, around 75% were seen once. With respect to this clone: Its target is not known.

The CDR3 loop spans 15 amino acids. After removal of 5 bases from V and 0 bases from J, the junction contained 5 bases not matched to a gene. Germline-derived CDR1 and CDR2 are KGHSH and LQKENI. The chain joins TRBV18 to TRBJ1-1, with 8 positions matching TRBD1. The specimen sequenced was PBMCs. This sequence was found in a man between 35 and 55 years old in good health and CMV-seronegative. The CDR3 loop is CASSSDRVLNTEAFF. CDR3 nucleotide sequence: TGTGCCAGCTCATCGGACAGGGTGCTGAACACTGAAGCTTTCTTT.